The T cell receptor beta chain under discussion was sequenced for a study of shared clonotypes between healthy human individuals. The CDR3 runs 13 residues. Germline V gene data show CDR1 as SGHAT and CDR2 as FQNNGV. This clone has a single count. Using immunoSEQ multiplex PCR, the repertoire was profiled, and TCRdb retains in-frame clones only, with some absent. This sample has about 980,000 clones, with around three quarters found just once. This sequence originates from a man in his late teens or twenties in good health. The rearrangement uses TRBV11-2 and TRBJ2-3; D not certain. The sequenced sample consisted of memory CD4+ T cells sorted from blood. Subset reported: CD45RA-negative fraction. CDR3 amino acids: CASKPASPDTQYF. The CDR3 nucleotides are TGTGCGAGTAAACCGGCGAGCCCAGATACGCAGTATTTT. The whole variable domain, filled in from reference TRBV11-2 and TRBJ2-3, reads EAGVAQSPRYKIIEKRQSVAFWCNPISGHATLYWYQQILGQGPKLLIQFQNNGVVDDSQLPKDRFSAERLKGVDSTLKIQPAKLEDSAVYLCASKPASPDTQYFGPGTRLTVL.